This paragraph covers one T cell receptor (beta chain) sequence. These data come from a study of blood T cell repertoires in COVID-19. About the study: Material from acute and convalescent COVID-19 was sourced from the United States, Italy and Spain. The cDNA or gDNA used as material had been derived from T cells, B-cell-depleted T cells, or PBMCs.

The CDR3 spans 15 residues. In germline, CDR1 is MDHEN, CDR2 SYDVKM. V shed 0 bases, J shed 8 bases, and the junction held 4 bases outside the gene matches. Original processing methods: Estimates of nucleated cell counts were drawn from the amplification of reference gene primers. The data were produced by immunoSEQ multiplex PCR, yet TCRdb's version contains in-frame clones alone and is incomplete. The D gene and trimming were derived from the DNA, and the V and J assignments and clone size from that table. The table includes a few hundred thousand clones, around 87% detected once. The chain combines TRBV28 with TRBJ1-4; 9 bases align to TRBD1. The TCR sequence derives from a man aged 60 to 69 with acute or convalescent COVID-19. Input material: peripheral blood. CDR3 loop: CASSLWGQGEEKLFF. For the CDR3, the DNA is TGTGCCAGCAGTTTATGGGGACAGGGAGAGGAAAAACTGTTTTTT.